This passage covers 30 T cell receptor beta chains from one sample sequenced in a study of blood T cell repertoires in COVID-19. The method was immunoSEQ multiplex PCR; TCRdb's version includes in-frame clones alone and lacks a portion of them. The sample contains tens of thousands of clones, 70% to 90% of which appear only once. The sample was peripheral blood. Every receptor here comes from a human donor in a cohort sampled during active COVID-19.

This clone has just one count. The V call is TRBV5-8, the J call TRBJ1-1; D not resolved. The CDR3 covers 12 residues. Germline CDR1 reads SGHTS; CDR2 reads YDEGEE. Trimming shortened V by 4 bases and J by 10 bases, and 14 bases separated the two germline ends. In DNA form, the CDR3 reads TGTGCCAGCAGCCCCCTGGTTCCCGGAGCTTTCTTT. This translates into CASSPLVPGAFF.

The chain carries TRBV29-1 and TRBJ2-3; the D is unclear. The germline CDR1 and CDR2 sequences are SQVTM and ANQGSEA. The length of the CDR3 is 13 residues. Between the trimmed V and J ends, which lost 4 bases and 3 bases, there was a span of 11 bases. The CDR3 coding sequence is TGCAGCGTTGCGGTCTATTTGACAGATACGCAGTATTTT. Its translation: CSVAVYLTDTQYF.

In its sample, this clone was seen a few times. The chain employs TRBV7-2 and TRBJ2-7; 7 bases are shared with TRBD1. CDR3 length: 13 amino acids. Trimming cost V 2 bases and J 6 bases; bases outside gene matches: 4. Germline V gene data show CDR1 as SGHTA and CDR2 as FQGNSA. In DNA form, the CDR3 reads TGTGCCAGCAGCTTAAACGCAGGGGGCGAGCAGTACTTC. Protein sequence: CASSLNAGGEQYF. The whole variable domain, remainder taken from reference TRBV7-2 and TRBJ2-7, is GAGVSQSPSNKVTEKGKDVELRCDPISGHTALYWYRQSLGQGLEFLIYFQGNSAPDKSGLPSDRFSAERTGGSVSTLTIQRTQQEDSAVYLCASSLNAGGEQYFGPGTRLTVT.

This clone was seen a single time. The V call is TRBV14, the J call TRBJ1-6; weak D call: TRBD1 (6 bases). Trimming left V 3 bases short and J 0 bases short, with 18 bases between. The germline gives CDR1 SGHDN, CDR2 FVKESK. The CDR3 loop spans 19 amino acids. Written as DNA, the CDR3 is TGTGCCAGCAGCCAGGATGGCGGGGGCAGGTCCTCCTATAATTCACCCCTCCACTTT. Its protein is CASSQDGGGRSSYNSPLHF.

The chain uses TRBV5-8 and TRBJ1-4, with unresolved D. Germline loops: CDR1 SGHTS, CDR2 YDEGEE. The V end lost 0 bases, the J end lost 6 bases, and 9 bases lay between the germline ends. This CDR3 comprises 14 residues. CDR3 nucleotides: TGTGCCAGCAGCTTGGAGGTTGACTATGAAAAACTGTTTTTT. Its translation is CASSLEVDYEKLFF. Based on the CDR3 plus reference TRBV5-8 and TRBJ1-4, the full variable domain is EAGVTQSPTHLIKTRGQQATLRCSPISGHTSVYWYQQALGLGLQFLLWYDEGEERNRGNFPPRFSGRQFPNYSSELNVNALELEDSALYLCASSLEVDYEKLFFGSGTQLSVL.

V usage is TRBV29-1 and J usage is TRBJ1-6; the match to TRBD1 covers 10 bases. Germline lookup yields CDR1 SQVTM and CDR2 ANQGSEA. The CDR3 runs to 14 residues. J gave up 5 bases and V 4 bases, and 2 bases lay outside the gene matches. The CDR3 DNA is TGCAGCGTTGCGGACAGGGGGAATAATTCACCCCTCCACTTT. Translated, it gives CSVADRGNNSPLHF.

CDR3 sequence reads: CASVRSGRGPDEQYF. The CDR3 DNA sequence: TGTGCCAGCGTTCGAAGCGGGAGGGGGCCCGACGAGCAGTACTTC. V gene TRBV2 combines with J gene TRBJ2-7, with 10 nucleotides matching TRBD2. V was pared by 8 bases and J by 5 bases, with 12 bases of the junction left unmatched. There are 15 residues in the CDR3. Germline V gene sequence: CDR1 SNHLY, CDR2 FYNNEI. Looking up the rest from reference TRBV2 and TRBJ2-7 gives the full variable domain: EPEVTQTPSHQVTQMGQEVILRCVPISNHLYFYWYRQILGQKVEFLVSFYNNEISEKSEIFDDQFSVERPDGSNFTLKIRSTKLEDSAMYFCASVRSGRGPDEQYFGPGTRLTVT.

The CDR3 is CAKNDRDHQPQHF. The CDR3 nucleotides read TGTGCCAAAAACGACAGGGATCATCAGCCCCAGCATTTT. The rearrangement uses TRBV7-9 and TRBJ1-5; 7 nucleotides align to TRBD1. CDR1 is SEHNR and CDR2 is FQNEAQ in the germline V gene (reference sequence). The V and J ends lost 10 bases and 5 bases, in that order; junction bases with no gene match: 8. This CDR3 has 13 amino acids.

This chain joins TRBV2 and TRBJ1-4; D might be TRBD1 (6 bases). Trimming left V 3 bases short and J 4 bases short, with 9 bases between. The germline V gene encodes CDR1 SNHLY and CDR2 FYNNEI. There are 14 residues in the CDR3. CDR3 region: CASSDEGGNEKLFF. The DNA of the CDR3 is TGTGCCAGCAGTGATGAAGGGGGTAATGAAAAACTGTTTTTT.

The chain combines TRBV5-6 with TRBJ1-5; 7 bases map to TRBD1. The junction had 8 bases not matched to a gene; V was cut back by 1 base and J by 4 bases. Per germline, CDR1 SGHDT and CDR2 YYEEEE. This CDR3 has 16 amino acids. This CDR3 is CASSLWGQLSNQPQHF. CDR3 nucleotides: TGTGCCAGCAGCTTGTGGGGACAGCTTTCGAATCAGCCCCAGCATTTT.

The chain combines TRBV5-6 with TRBJ1-3; the D is unclear. Germline V gene sequence: CDR1 SGHDT, CDR2 YYEEEE. The CDR3 is 15 amino acids. V was pared by 0 bases and J by 0 bases, with 7 bases between. CDR3 sequence (DNA): TGTGCCAGCAGCTTGGGACTTAGCTCTGGAAACACCATATATTTT. Translated: CASSLGLSSGNTIYF.

The rearrangement uses TRBV28 and TRBJ1-5; 8 bases line up with TRBD1. The trim removed 10 bases at V and 5 bases at J, leaving 4 bases unmatched. The CDR3 loop spans 12 amino acids. From germline, CDR1 is MDHEN and CDR2 SYDVKM. This CDR3 reads CAIGTGDQPQHF. CDR3 sequence (DNA): TGTGCCATCGGGACAGGAGATCAGCCCCAGCATTTT.

This rearrangement joins TRBV25-1 to TRBJ2-5; D might be TRBD2 (5 bases). The germline CDR1 and CDR2 sequences are MGHDK and SYGVNS. CDR3 length: 13 residues. Trimming pared 7 bases from V and 0 bases from J, leaving 9 bases between. CDR3 in amino acids: CASKVRDQETQYF. The CDR3 coding sequence is TGTGCCAGCAAAGTGAGGGACCAAGAGACCCAGTACTTC.

V and J are TRBV19 and TRBJ1-1, with TRBD1 identical over 8 bases. This CDR3 has 16 residues. V trimming: 3 bases; J trimming: 0 bases; junction bases outside the gene matches: 6. Germline assignment: CDR1 LNHDA and CDR2 SQIVND (reference sequence). CDR3 in amino acids: CASSIQTGAMNTEAFF. As DNA, the CDR3 is TGTGCCAGTAGTATCCAGACAGGGGCCATGAACACTGAAGCTTTCTTT. Combining the CDR3 with reference TRBV19 and TRBJ1-1 gives the whole variable domain DGGITQSPKYLFRKEGQNVTLSCEQNLNHDAMYWYRQDPGQGLRLIYYSQIVNDFQKGDIAEGYSVSREKKESFPLTVTSAQKNPTAFYLCASSIQTGAMNTEAFFGQGTRLTVV.

This chain uses TRBV2 with TRBJ2-1, with D maybe TRBD2 (6 bases). The CDR3 has 15 amino acids. V dropped 7 bases and J dropped 0 bases, with 13 bases sitting between them. Germline assignment: CDR1 SNHLY and CDR2 FYNNEI. CDR3 in DNA: TGTGCCAGCACCCCGGGGACTTACTCCTACAATGAGCAGTTCTTC. Its protein product is CASTPGTYSYNEQFF.

The chain combines TRBV7-6 with TRBJ1-4; TRBD1 matches 8 bases. Germline CDR1 SGHVS, CDR2 FNYEAQ. The CDR3 has 18 amino acids. The trim removed 1 base at V and 5 bases at J, leaving 12 bases unmatched. CDR3 residues: CASSLVGRGRSPNEKLFF. The CDR3 DNA sequence: TGTGCCAGCAGCTTAGTTGGCAGGGGGCGGTCTCCCAATGAAAAACTGTTTTTT.

This rearrangement joins TRBV5-1 to TRBJ1-2; 10 bases line up with TRBD1. CDR1 SGHRS and CDR2 YFSETQ come from the germline V gene. Trimming cost V 0 bases and J 3 bases; bases outside gene matches: 5. The CDR3 totals 16 residues. DNA for the CDR3: TGCGCCAGCAGCTTGGCCCCGGACAGGGGGGACTATGGCTACACCTTC. Amino acid sequence: CASSLAPDRGDYGYTF.

This clone came up a few times. The rearrangement uses TRBV5-4 and TRBJ1-2; a possible D gene is TRBD1 (6 bases). Trimming took off 7 bases at V and 6 bases at J, with 13 bases between the two ends. CDR3 length: 12 amino acids. The germline V gene encodes CDR1 SGHNT and CDR2 YYREEE (reference sequence). CDR3 DNA sequence: TGTGCCAGCTTCGAACAGGGCAATGGCTACACCTTC. Translating it yields CASFEQGNGYTF.

The genes are TRBV5-1 and TRBJ1-1; 8 bases match TRBD1. The CDR3 is made up of 14 amino acids. Germline lookup yields CDR1 SGHRS and CDR2 YFSETQ. The J segment lost 2 bases and the V segment lost 4 bases, leaving 4 bases of the junction unmatched. Here the CDR3 reads CASSKTGANTEAFF. The CDR3 DNA reads as TGCGCCAGCAGCAAGACAGGGGCAAACACTGAAGCTTTCTTT.

This clone was recorded only once. This sequence joins TRBV6-1 and TRBJ2-7; maybe TRBD1 (6 bases). V lost 1 base and J 6 bases, leaving 13 bases between the germline ends. This CDR3 spans 14 amino acids. CDR1 MNHNS and CDR2 SASEGT come from the germline V gene. CDR3 nucleotides: TGTGCCAGCAGTGAAGGCCGCCAGGGGCGCGAGCAGTACTTC. Amino acids: CASSEGRQGREQYF.

The V gene is TRBV5-1, the J gene TRBJ1-6, with TRBD1 identical over 7 bases. Germline-derived CDR1 and CDR2 are SGHRS and YFSETQ. J was trimmed by 7 bases and V by 0 bases; bases with no gene match: 7. The CDR3 is 16 residues long. CDR3 residues: CASSLGQGVENSPLHF. CDR3 sequence (DNA): TGCGCCAGCAGCTTGGGGCAGGGGGTCGAGAATTCACCCCTCCACTTT.

The chain uses TRBV20-1 and TRBJ2-5, with 9 bases that match TRBD1. This CDR3 has 14 amino acids. J was trimmed by 2 bases and V by 3 bases; bases with no gene match: 4. Germline V CDR1 and CDR2: DFQATT, SNEGSKA (reference sequence). The CDR3 region has the DNA TGCAGTGCTAGTTACGGACAGGGGCAAGAGACCCAGTACTTC. Amino acid sequence: CSASYGQGQETQYF.

The rearrangement uses TRBV10-2 and TRBJ1-5; 8 nucleotides line up with TRBD1. Losses at the gene ends were 7 bases for V and 6 bases for J; bases not matched to a gene: 5. Germline V gene data show CDR1 as WSHSY and CDR2 as SAAADI. This CDR3 is built from 13 residues. In DNA form, the CDR3 reads TGCGCCAGCATGCAGGGGGCTGGTCAGCCCCAGCATTTT. Its protein product is CASMQGAGQPQHF.

The chain combines TRBV13 with TRBJ2-1, with 10 positions matching TRBD2. This CDR3 contains 16 residues. The J segment lost 3 bases and the V segment lost 3 bases, leaving 5 bases of the junction unmatched. The germline CDR1 and CDR2 sequences are PRHDT and FYEKMQ (reference sequence). The CDR3 loop is CASSLRTSGYYNEQFF. As DNA, the CDR3 is TGTGCCAGCAGCTTGAGGACTAGCGGCTACTACAATGAGCAGTTCTTC.

This chain joins TRBV30 and TRBJ2-7; D is uncertain. This CDR3 contains 14 residues. Germline V gives CDR1 GTSNPN, CDR2 SVGIG (reference sequence). Trimming cost V 0 bases and J 4 bases, with 13 bases left between them. The CDR3 DNA is TGTGCCTGGAGTGTAAACCCATACGGTTACGAGCAGTACTTC. It yields the protein CAWSVNPYGYEQYF.

This rearrangement joins TRBV6-1 to TRBJ2-1, with 13 bases identical to TRBD2. Losses at the gene ends were 2 bases for V and 6 bases for J; bases not matched to a gene: 7. CDR1 is MNHNS and CDR2 is SASEGT in the germline V gene. This CDR3 is built from 17 residues. The CDR3 is CASSEQLAGGPSNEQFF. The CDR3 DNA reads as TGTGCCAGCAGTGAACAACTAGCGGGAGGGCCTTCCAATGAGCAGTTCTTC.

The gene calls are TRBV7-9 and TRBJ1-1, with 11 bases matching TRBD1. Per germline, CDR1 SEHNR and CDR2 FQNEAQ (reference sequence). The CDR3 consists of 15 residues. V trimming: 5 bases; J trimming: 5 bases; junction bases outside the gene matches: 7. CDR3 in amino acids: CASSAGQGARTEAFF. The CDR3 region has the DNA TGTGCCAGCAGCGCCGGACAGGGGGCGCGGACTGAAGCTTTCTTT.

As concerns this clone: One junction end disagrees with the germline gene, perhaps due to a read error. The chain joins TRBV10-2 to TRBJ2-7, with 8 bases matching TRBD1. The CDR3 loop spans 14 amino acids. Germline-derived CDR1 and CDR2 are WSHSY and SAAADI. As DNA, the CDR3 is TGCGCCGGCAGTGGGGACAGGAGCTCCTACGAGCAGTACTTC. It encodes CAGSGDRSSYEQYF.

V and J are TRBV25-1 and TRBJ2-2; tentatively, D is TRBD1 (7 bases). The CDR3 totals 18 residues. Trimming removed 1 base at V and 7 bases at J, with 22 bases between. In germline, CDR1 is MGHDK, CDR2 SYGVNS. CDR3 sequence: CASSELEGAKGNIGELFF. The CDR3 nucleotides read TGTGCCAGCAGTGAATTGGAGGGGGCAAAGGGAAATATCGGGGAGCTGTTTTTT.

This chain links TRBV19 with TRBJ1-2, with 8 bases lining up with TRBD1. With V trimmed by 7 bases and J by 4 bases, 8 bases remained unmatched. The germline V gene encodes CDR1 LNHDA and CDR2 SQIVND (reference sequence). The CDR3 consists of 14 residues. Here the CDR3 DNA reads TGTGCCAGTACCCGACAGGGGAGTATCTATGGCTACACCTTC. Amino acid sequence: CASTRQGSIYGYTF.